Shown below are 27 T cell receptor beta chains from a single sample sequenced in a study of beta chain features in type 1 diabetes. Overall study findings and caveats: When Type 1 diabetes patients were examined, their TCRB CDR3s proved moderately but significantly shorter in all four CD4+ subsets.

The study reverse transcribed the entire isolated RNA, so it sequenced expressed TCRB transcripts. Profiled with immunoSEQ multiplex PCR; TCRdb holds only in-frame clones, not every one. The table records 52,000 or so clones, 40% to 60% of them present only once. These TCRs are of unknown antigen specificity. Specimen: Tregs from blood. Receptor source: a woman in her forties with type 1 diabetes.

The V call is TRBV2, the J call TRBJ1-2; unclear D gene. This CDR3 comprises 17 residues. Trimming shortened V by 0 bases and J by 0 bases, and 14 bases separated the two germline ends. From germline, CDR1 is SNHLY and CDR2 FYNNEI. The CDR3, as DNA: TGTGCCAGCAGTGAAGCGCTTAGGCATACTACTAACTATGGCTACACCTTC. Translation gives CASSEALRHTTNYGYTF.

This chain connects TRBV5-1 to TRBJ1-1; the D gene is possibly TRBD1 (5 bases). V gave up 4 bases and J gave up 3 bases, with 10 bases separating them. The CDR3 sequence is 13 residues long. CDR1 is SGHRS, CDR2 YFSETQ, per germline. The CDR3 DNA follows: TGCGCCAGCAGCCTACAGACAGACACTGAAGCTTTCTTT. Translated, it gives CASSLQTDTEAFF.

This clone was seen a handful of times. J is TRBJ1-5 and V is TRBV2; D call uncertain. The V gene lost 1 base and the J gene lost 3 bases, with 10 bases spanning the gap. The CDR3 consists of 15 residues. CDR1 and CDR2 from the germline V gene are SNHLY and FYNNEI. The CDR3 reads CASSEERGFNQPQHF. Here the CDR3 DNA reads TGTGCCAGCAGTGAAGAACGGGGATTCAATCAGCCCCAGCATTTT.

This clone turned up a few times. The rearrangement links TRBV5-1 to TRBJ1-1; D not resolved. V was trimmed by 0 bases and J by 5 bases, leaving 8 bases between them. Germline V gene data show CDR1 as SGHRS and CDR2 as YFSETQ. This CDR3 is 13 amino acids long. The CDR3 region has the DNA TGCGCCAGCAGCTTGGAACTGTTTACTGAAGCTTTCTTT. Translating gives CASSLELFTEAFF.

This clone was detected once. The chain recombines TRBV7-3 with TRBJ1-6; D gene uncertain. Germline values: CDR1 SGHTA, CDR2 FQGTGA. The V gene lost 5 bases and the J gene lost 2 bases, with 13 bases spanning the gap. The CDR3 runs 16 residues. Here the CDR3 DNA reads TGTGCCAGCAGCCTCTCCGGTCGTCCCTATAATTCACCCCTCCACTTT. Translated, it gives CASSLSGRPYNSPLHF.

The CDR3 here is CASSYKDRGNSPLHF. In DNA, the CDR3 is TGTGCCAGCAGTTACAAGGACAGGGGTAATTCACCCCTCCACTTT. The chain couples TRBV6-6 to TRBJ1-6; 9 bases are shared with TRBD1. The CDR3 extends over 15 amino acids. The junction had 2 bases not matched to a gene; V was cut back by 2 bases and J by 6 bases. The germline V gene encodes CDR1 MNHNY and CDR2 SVGAGI (reference sequence).

This chain links TRBV4-2 with TRBJ2-3; 12 bases align to TRBD2. Trimming cost V 2 bases and J 5 bases; bases outside gene matches: 5. The CDR3 loop spans 16 amino acids. The germline gives CDR1 LGHNA, CDR2 YNFKEQ. The CDR3 reads CASSQMTSGGRDTQYF. CDR3 in DNA: TGTGCCAGCAGCCAAATGACTAGCGGGGGCAGAGATACGCAGTATTTT.

The rearrangement joins TRBV7-2 to TRBJ1-5, with a tentative D call TRBD1 (5 bases). V lost 1 base, J lost 7 bases, and 14 bases lay in between. Looked up from germline, CDR1 is SGHTA and CDR2 is FQGNSA. This CDR3 is 15 amino acids long. The CDR3 DNA follows: TGTGCCAGCAGCTTAGGTCCCGGGGGTGGACAGCCCCAGCATTTT. This gives the protein CASSLGPGGGQPQHF.

The chain couples TRBV30 to TRBJ2-1; D might be TRBD2 (6 bases). Germline V gene data show CDR1 as GTSNPN and CDR2 as SVGIG (reference sequence). CDR3 length: 14 amino acids. The V end lost 4 bases, the J end lost 7 bases, and 17 bases lay between the germline ends. The CDR3 loop reads CAWKRRLGVNEQFF. DNA of the CDR3: TGTGCCTGGAAAAGGAGACTAGGGGTGAATGAGCAGTTCTTC.

In its sample, this clone was seen a few times. The chain carries TRBV11-1 and TRBJ2-5; D is ambiguous. The DNA end is a closer match to TRBJ2-7, so the J assignment may be wrong. CDR1 SGHAT and CDR2 FQDESV come from the germline V gene (reference sequence). This CDR3 is 13 amino acids long. In DNA, the CDR3 is TGTGCCAGCAGCGTCGAGAGGTATTACGAGCAGTACTTC. The encoded protein is CASSVERYYEQYF.

The V and J genes are TRBV6-5 and TRBJ2-6; the D is unclear. The CDR3 totals 14 residues. V was cut by 2 bases and J by 2 bases, with 4 bases left in between. In germline, CDR1 is MNHEY, CDR2 SVGAGI. Here the CDR3 DNA reads TGTGCCAGCAGTTACCGGGCTGGGGCCAACGTCCTGACTTTC. This encodes CASSYRAGANVLTF.

This clone was seen more than once but under ten times. V gene TRBV6-5 combines with J gene TRBJ1-3, with D possibly matching TRBD1 (5 bases). This CDR3 has 14 amino acids. CDR1 and CDR2 (germline): MNHEY, SVGAGI. V was cut by 6 bases and J by 0 bases, with 9 bases left in between. This CDR3 reads CASRAGLSGNTIYF. The CDR3 DNA sequence: TGTGCCAGCAGGGCAGGGCTCTCTGGAAACACCATATATTTT.

The chain has TRBV9 and TRBJ2-7; the D gene is possibly TRBD2 (5 bases). Germline loops: CDR1 SGDLS, CDR2 YYNGEE. Trimming pared 0 bases from V and 2 bases from J, leaving 6 bases between. The CDR3 is 13 amino acids. CDR3 in DNA: TGTGCCAGCAGCGTAGGGACTCCCTACGAGCAGTACTTC. Translated: CASSVGTPYEQYF.

The chain uses TRBV19 and TRBJ2-1, with TRBD1 as a possible D gene (6 bases). With 5 bases removed from V and 7 bases from J, the gap between germline ends came to 18 bases. Germline lookup yields CDR1 LNHDA and CDR2 SQIVND (reference sequence). The length of the CDR3 is 15 residues. CDR3 in DNA: TGTGCCAGTAGTCCTCAAGTTATTAGGGGGAATGAGCAGTTCTTC. This codes for CASSPQVIRGNEQFF.

V gene TRBV28 combines with J gene TRBJ2-2; 8 bases fit TRBD1. The CDR3 contains 13 residues. Germline V gives CDR1 MDHEN, CDR2 SYDVKM. V lost 11 bases, J lost 4 bases, and 6 bases stayed unmatched. The CDR3 DNA reads TGTGCCGGACAGGGCTCTGTCACCGGGGAGCTGTTTTTT. This sequence encodes CAGQGSVTGELFF.

The gene calls are TRBV15 and TRBJ2-3; 8 bases map to TRBD2. Looked up from germline, CDR1 is LNHNV and CDR2 is YYDKDF (reference sequence). This CDR3 spans 16 amino acids. V lost 4 bases, J lost 2 bases, and 8 bases stayed unmatched. The DNA for the CDR3 is TGTGCCACCAGCACATTACTAGCGGTATTCACAGATACGCAGTATTTT. Translation: CATSTLLAVFTDTQYF.

V usage is TRBV4-2 and J usage is TRBJ1-2; D is perhaps TRBD1 (5 bases). There are 15 residues in the CDR3. The ends were cut back, 4 bases at V and 4 bases at J, with 16 bases in the middle. Germline-derived CDR1 and CDR2 are LGHNA and YNFKEQ. CDR3 region: CASSLVPRDFYGYTF. As DNA, the CDR3 is TGTGCCAGCAGCCTAGTACCCAGGGATTTCTATGGCTACACCTTC.

This chain connects TRBV28 to TRBJ2-3, with 12 nucleotides matching TRBD2. The V and J ends lost 3 bases and 5 bases, in that order; junction bases with no gene match: 6. The CDR3 contains 16 residues. The germline CDR1 and CDR2 sequences are MDHEN and SYDVKM. CDR3 DNA: TGTGCCAGCAGTTTGAGCTCGGGACTAGCGGGAGATACGCAGTATTTT. Translating it yields CASSLSSGLAGDTQYF.

This clone was seen only a few times. The V gene is TRBV6-1, the J gene TRBJ1-6; 8 nucleotides align to TRBD1. The V gene's germline CDR1 is MNHNS and CDR2 SASEGT. After removal of 6 bases from V and 8 bases from J, the junction contained 0 bases not matched to a gene. The CDR3 extends over 12 amino acids. This CDR3 is CASRTGDSPLHF. Here the CDR3 DNA reads TGTGCCAGCAGGACAGGGGATTCACCCCTCCACTTT.

The V and J genes are TRBV5-4 and TRBJ1-1; a weak D match, TRBD1 (5 bases). The V gene lost 4 bases and the J gene lost 8 bases, with 15 bases spanning the gap. Germline V gene data show CDR1 as SGHNT and CDR2 as YYREEE (reference sequence). The CDR3 is 13 residues long. CDR3 nucleotide sequence: TGTGCCAGCAGCCCGAAGGGGCGGGGAGAAGCTTTCTTT. It is translated as CASSPKGRGEAFF.

The chain uses TRBV7-9 and TRBJ2-3, with D possibly matching TRBD2 (5 bases). V was cut by 1 base and J by 4 bases, with 12 bases left in between. Germline values: CDR1 SEHNR, CDR2 FQNEAQ (reference sequence). CDR3 size: 15 residues. The CDR3 here is CASSLGFGVADTQYF. DNA for the CDR3: TGTGCCAGCAGCTTAGGGTTCGGGGTTGCAGATACGCAGTATTTT.

The chain combines TRBV19 with TRBJ1-5; no reliable D call. There are 15 residues in the CDR3. V was trimmed by 0 bases and J by 0 bases, leaving 6 bases between them. CDR1 LNHDA and CDR2 SQIVND come from the germline V gene (reference sequence). CDR3 sequence reads: CASSIDSRSNQPQHF. The CDR3 nucleotides are TGTGCCAGTAGTATAGATTCCCGTAGCAATCAGCCCCAGCATTTT.

This clone was observed a handful of times. The chain combines TRBV29-1 with TRBJ2-3; no clear D. V lost 4 bases, J lost 0 bases, and 11 bases lay in between. The CDR3 loop spans 14 amino acids. Germline CDR1 is SQVTM and CDR2 is ANQGSEA. Here the CDR3 reads CSVVGSASTDTQYF. For the CDR3, the DNA is TGCAGCGTTGTCGGCAGCGCTAGCACAGATACGCAGTATTTT.

The sample holds a few counts of this clone. The chain recombines TRBV29-1 with TRBJ2-4, with D tentatively TRBD2 (6 bases). The CDR3 is 13 amino acids. Germline values: CDR1 SQVTM, CDR2 ANQGSEA. The V end was cut by 7 bases, the J end by 0 bases, with 10 bases between. CDR3 amino acids: CSGGELAKNIQYF. CDR3 DNA: TGCAGCGGGGGGGAGTTAGCCAAAAACATTCAGTACTTC. The full variable domain, in which reference TRBV29-1 and TRBJ2-4 provide the parts outside the CDR3, is SAVISQKPSRDICQRGTSLTIQCQVDSQVTMMFWYRQQPGQSLTLIATANQGSEATYESGFVIDKFPISRPNLTFSTLTVSNMSPEDSSIYLCSGGELAKNIQYFGAGTRLSVL.

The V call is TRBV21-1, the J call TRBJ2-7; the DNA was not compared with TRBD2, the D call given in the table. TRBV21-1 counts as a pseudogene. CDR3 length: 15 amino acids. CDR3 DNA: TGTGCCAGCAGCAAAGCCTCCGGACTGCTCTACGAGCAGTACTTC. Translation: CASSKASGLLYEQYF.

The chain joins TRBV15 to TRBJ1-2; D ambiguous. CDR1 is LNHNV, CDR2 YYDKDF, per germline (reference sequence). This CDR3 comprises 14 residues. The V end was cut by 5 bases, the J end by 4 bases, with 14 bases between. For the CDR3, the DNA is TGTGCCACCAGCGGTGGGAGGGCTTTCTATGGCTACACCTTC. As protein: CATSGGRAFYGYTF. Combining the CDR3 with reference TRBV15 and TRBJ1-2 gives the whole variable domain DAMVIQNPRYQVTQFGKPVTLSCSQTLNHNVMYWYQQKSSQAPKLLFHYYDKDFNNEADTPDNFQSRRPNTSFCFLDIRSPGLGDTAMYLCATSGGRAFYGYTFGSGTRLTVV.

This chain joins TRBV5-6 and TRBJ2-7; maybe TRBD1 (6 bases). Germline CDR1 SGHDT, CDR2 YYEEEE. Trimming left V 4 bases short and J 2 bases short, with 28 bases between. This CDR3 region has 19 residues. The CDR3 here is CASSPTPDSIGLWPYEQYF. CDR3 DNA sequence: TGTGCCAGCAGCCCGACCCCGGACAGTATAGGTTTGTGGCCCTACGAGCAGTACTTC.